Listed here are 24 T cell receptor beta chains from one sample, sequenced in a study of spatial heterogeneity in lung cancer. Time point here: blood at routine non-recurrence follow-up after resection. The study sequenced unsorted whole RNA from tumor, nontumor lung or frozen PBMC. TCRdb analysed the 5' RACE reads with MiXCR anew, one entry per CDR3 protein. The table has about 120,000 distinct CDR3 sequences, 9.5% to 15% seen once. The sample was PBMCs, taken at follow-up. Receptors were obtained from a male donor with early-stage non-small cell lung cancer.

The gene calls are TRBV28 and TRBJ1-5; the match to TRBD1 covers 9 bases. CDR1 MDHEN and CDR2 SYDVKM come from the germline V gene. Unmatched junction bases numbered 8, after V lost 5 bases and J lost 6 bases. The CDR3 is 15 amino acids. The CDR3 is CASSPVTGGSQPQHF. CDR3 sequence (DNA): TGTGCCAGCAGTCCTGTTACAGGGGGCAGTCAGCCCCAGCATTTT. Combining the CDR3 with reference TRBV28 and TRBJ1-5 gives the whole variable domain DVKVTQSSRYLVKRTGEKVFLECVQDMDHENMFWYRQDPGLGLRLIYFSYDVKMKEKGDIPEGYSVSREKKERFSLILESASTNQTSMYLCASSPVTGGSQPQHFGDGTRLSIL.

This clonotype was seen at least ten times. V is TRBV20-1 and J is TRBJ2-5; TRBD2 matches 12 bases. The CDR3 is made up of 14 amino acids. Germline V CDR1 and CDR2: DFQATT, SNEGSKA (reference sequence). V shed 6 bases and J 5 bases; nucleotides not matched to a gene: 7. CDR3 in amino acids: CSAALAGGSETQYF. CDR3 DNA: TGCAGTGCCGCCCTAGCGGGGGGGTCGGAGACCCAGTACTTC.

This clonotype was detected only a few times. V gene TRBV7-2 combines with J gene TRBJ1-5, with unresolved D. Trimming left V 1 base short and J 6 bases short, with 13 bases between. The CDR3 extends over 15 amino acids. Germline values: CDR1 SGHTA, CDR2 FQGNSA. CDR3 coding DNA: TGTGCCAGCAGCTTAGTTCTGGGGAATGGTCAGCCCCAGCATTTT. The encoded protein is CASSLVLGNGQPQHF.

This clonotype has ten or more counts. The chain links TRBV7-9 to TRBJ2-1; no clear D. This CDR3 is 14 amino acids long. Trimming left V 5 bases short and J 0 bases short, with 8 bases between. CDR1 and CDR2 from the germline V gene are SEHNR and FQNEAQ (reference sequence). CDR3 region: CASSRATSYNEQFF. CDR3 DNA: TGTGCCAGCAGCCGCGCCACCTCCTACAATGAGCAGTTCTTC.

This clonotype was seen repeatedly, ten times or more. The rearrangement joins TRBV18 to TRBJ2-3, with 8 bases lining up with TRBD1. V lost 4 bases and J lost 3; bases outside the gene matches: 9. CDR1 is KGHSH, CDR2 LQKENI, per germline. The CDR3 is made up of 16 amino acids. The CDR3 loop reads CASSRDRPKGTDTQYF. The CDR3 DNA reads as TGTGCCAGCTCACGGGACAGGCCTAAGGGAACAGATACGCAGTATTTT.

A few counts support this clonotype. The V call is TRBV28, the J call TRBJ2-7, with 11 positions matching TRBD1. This CDR3 is 13 amino acids long. J was trimmed by 2 bases and V by 10 bases; bases with no gene match: 4. Germline V CDR1 and CDR2: MDHEN, SYDVKM. DNA for the CDR3: TGTGCCACGAGGACAGGGGGCGCCTACGAGCAGTACTTC. The encoded protein is CATRTGGAYEQYF.

This clonotype was seen ten or more times. The chain links TRBV19 to TRBJ1-6; the match to TRBD1 covers 7 bases. The CDR3 length is 16 residues. Per germline, CDR1 LNHDA and CDR2 SQIVND (reference sequence). With V trimmed by 7 bases and J by 3 bases, 9 bases remained unmatched. This CDR3 reads CASKEGTAGYNSPLHF. The CDR3 DNA follows: TGTGCCAGTAAAGAAGGGACAGCGGGCTATAATTCACCCCTCCACTTT.

This clonotype was observed many times. This chain connects TRBV7-9 to TRBJ1-5, with a tentative D call TRBD1 (6 bases). CDR1 and CDR2 from the germline V gene are SEHNR and FQNEAQ (reference sequence). V was cut by 3 bases and J by 6 bases, with 15 bases left in between. The CDR3 covers 15 residues. The CDR3 here is CASSLGGQFGQPQHF. CDR3 DNA: TGTGCCAGCAGCTTGGGCGGACAGTTCGGTCAGCCCCAGCATTTT. Variable domain in full (rest from reference TRBV7-9 and TRBJ1-5): DTGVSQNPRHKITKRGQNVTFRCDPISEHNRLYWYRQTLGQGPEFLTYFQNEAQLEKSRLLSDRFSAERPKGSFSTLEIQRTEQGDSAMYLCASSLGGQFGQPQHFGDGTRLSIL.

This clonotype was observed a handful of times. The chain combines TRBV12-3 or TRBV12-4 with TRBJ2-3, with 7 bases aligning to TRBD2. The CDR3 has 13 amino acids. With V trimmed by 2 bases and J by 5 bases, 1 base remained unmatched. The CDR3 sequence is CASSLPGGDTQYF. CDR3 sequence (DNA): TGTGCCAGCAGTTTACCGGGAGGAGATACGCAGTATTTT.

The rearrangement joins TRBV7-9 to TRBJ2-1; a weak D match, TRBD2 (6 bases). V was shortened by 7 bases and J by 7 bases, with 26 bases between the two germline ends. Germline CDR1 SEHNR, CDR2 FQNEAQ (reference sequence). CDR3 length: 17 amino acids. The CDR3 spells CASMSPRGRGFENEQFF. The CDR3 nucleotides read TGTGCCAGCATGTCCCCCCGGGGGAGAGGTTTCGAGAATGAGCAGTTCTTC.

The chain couples TRBV28 to TRBJ1-2; D is unresolved. The germline V and J ends were trimmed by 5 bases and 6 bases, with 7 bases remaining between them. There are 11 residues in the CDR3. Germline values: CDR1 MDHEN, CDR2 SYDVKM. CDR3 DNA: TGTGCCAGCAGTGGCACCGATGGCTACACCTTC. Residues: CASSGTDGYTF.

This clonotype was observed a handful of times. V usage is TRBV28 and J usage is TRBJ2-1; 10 bases agree with TRBD1. CDR1 is MDHEN, CDR2 SYDVKM, per germline. CDR3 length equals 14 residues. V gave up 6 bases and J gave up 10 bases; unmatched junction bases: 9. DNA of the CDR3: TGTGCCAGCAGGGGGGACAGGGGCCGTTTAGAGCAGTTCTTC. Translation: CASRGDRGRLEQFF. Together with reference TRBV28 and TRBJ2-1, the CDR3 gives the full variable domain: DVKVTQSSRYLVKRTGEKVFLECVQDMDHENMFWYRQDPGLGLRLIYFSYDVKMKEKGDIPEGYSVSREKKERFSLILESASTNQTSMYLCASRGDRGRLEQFFGPGTRLTVL.

The V gene is TRBV29-1, the J gene TRBJ2-3, with TRBD1 identical over 9 bases. The V gene's germline CDR1 is SQVTM and CDR2 ANQGSEA. The V and J ends lost 5 bases and 7 bases, in that order; junction bases with no gene match: 10. The CDR3 runs to 14 residues. CDR3 protein: CSVTGTGPVHTQYF. The DNA for the CDR3 is TGCAGCGTTACCGGGACAGGGCCCGTTCATACGCAGTATTTT.

This clonotype was counted between two and nine times. The chain is built from TRBV27 and TRBJ2-1; TRBD1 matches at 10 bases. Trimming cost V 5 bases and J 7 bases; bases outside gene matches: 8. This CDR3 region has 15 residues. CDR1 and CDR2 (germline): MNHEY, SMNVEV (reference sequence). The CDR3 sequence is CASSISGTGENEQFF. Written as DNA, the CDR3 is TGTGCCAGCAGTATCTCCGGGACAGGGGAAAATGAGCAGTTCTTC.

The sample holds many counts of this clonotype. This chain uses TRBV29-1 with TRBJ1-1; 8 bases agree with TRBD1. This CDR3 is 10 amino acids long. The V segment lost 7 bases and the J segment 9 bases; nucleotides outside the gene matches: 4. Germline lookup yields CDR1 SQVTM and CDR2 ANQGSEA. The CDR3 region is CSAGQGQAFF. The DNA for the CDR3 is TGCAGCGCCGGACAGGGACAAGCTTTCTTT.

DNA of the CDR3: TGTGCCATCAGTGATCCCCGACAAGTCACTGAAGCTTTCTTT. It specifies CAISDPRQVTEAFF. The chain has TRBV10-3 and TRBJ1-1; D uncertain. Trimming left V 3 bases short and J 4 bases short, with 12 bases between. The germline gives CDR1 ENHRY, CDR2 SYGVKD. The CDR3 spans 14 residues.

This clonotype was detected ten times or more. The V gene is TRBV25-1, the J gene TRBJ2-6; 8 nucleotides align to TRBD2. V dropped 7 bases and J dropped 2; count of bases not matched to a gene: 4. Germline CDR1 is MGHDK and CDR2 is SYGVNS. This CDR3 spans 15 amino acids. CDR3 sequence reads: CASTGGGTGANVLTF. The CDR3 DNA is TGTGCCAGCACCGGCGGGGGGACTGGGGCCAACGTCCTGACTTTC.

The V and J genes are TRBV27 and TRBJ2-1; possible D gene TRBD1, 5 bases. V was cut by 2 bases and J by 3 bases, with 14 bases left in between. Looked up from germline, CDR1 is MNHEY and CDR2 is SMNVEV (reference sequence). This CDR3 has 16 residues. The CDR3 nucleotides are TGTGCCAGCAGTTTAACAGGCTCGCGCATCTACAATGAGCAGTTCTTC. As protein: CASSLTGSRIYNEQFF.

This clonotype was detected a few times. The rearrangement links TRBV5-1 to TRBJ1-6, with D uncertain. This CDR3 has 18 residues. V lost 1 base and J 4 bases, leaving 18 bases between the germline ends. Germline V gives CDR1 SGHRS, CDR2 YFSETQ. CDR3 sequence (DNA): TGCGCCAGCAGCTTGATTGGTCGGAGTCAGTTTTATAATTCACCCCTCCACTTT. Its protein product is CASSLIGRSQFYNSPLHF.

This clonotype was seen many times. The V call is TRBV9, the J call TRBJ2-7, with a possible D match to TRBD1 (6 bases). V was pared by 0 bases and J by 2 bases, with 12 bases between. This CDR3 comprises 15 residues. CDR1 is SGDLS, CDR2 YYNGEE, per germline. The CDR3 DNA reads as TGTGCCAGCAGCGTAGAGGGACAACCCACCTACGAGCAGTACTTC. Translation gives CASSVEGQPTYEQYF.

The chain has TRBV5-5 and TRBJ1-6; weak D call: TRBD1 (5 bases). The CDR3 loop spans 16 amino acids. Germline V lookup: CDR1 SGHKS, CDR2 YYEKEE (reference sequence). Trimming stripped 4 bases from V and 10 bases from J, with 21 bases between. CDR3 residues: CASSASGEIRGSPLHF. CDR3 sequence (DNA): TGTGCCAGCAGCGCGTCGGGAGAAATCCGGGGCTCACCCCTCCACTTT. Combining the CDR3 with reference TRBV5-5 and TRBJ1-6 gives the whole variable domain DAGVTQSPTHLIKTRGQQVTLRCSPISGHKSVSWYQQVLGQGPQFIFQYYEKEERGRGNFPDRFSARQFPNYSSELNVNALLLGDSALYLCASSASGEIRGSPLHFGNGTRLTVT.

This clonotype was recorded a few times. J is TRBJ2-2 and V is TRBV10-3; 8 nucleotides agree with TRBD1. CDR3 length equals 12 residues. CDR1 is ENHRY, CDR2 SYGVKD, per germline. Trimming cost V 9 bases and J 6 bases; bases outside gene matches: 3. In nucleotides, the CDR3 is TGTGCCATAGACAGGGGCGCCGGGGAGCTGTTTTTT. Translating it yields CAIDRGAGELFF.

This clonotype was seen many times. The chain recombines TRBV4-1 with TRBJ2-7; the D is unclear. Looked up from germline, CDR1 is MGHRA and CDR2 is YSYEKL. V gave up 0 bases and J gave up 3 bases, with 12 bases separating them. There are 15 residues in the CDR3. The chain's CDR3 is CASSQDMARGYEQYF. Here the CDR3 DNA reads TGCGCCAGCAGCCAAGATATGGCTCGCGGCTACGAGCAGTACTTC.

The table lists this clonotype with many counts. V is TRBV6-1 and J is TRBJ2-2, with TRBD1 as a possible D gene (5 bases). Germline CDR1 and CDR2: MNHNS and SASEGT. The V and J ends lost 5 bases and 3 bases respectively, with 10 bases between them. The CDR3 has 14 residues. This chain's CDR3 is CASSPGLDTGELFF. CDR3 in DNA: TGTGCCAGCAGTCCAGGGTTGGACACCGGGGAGCTGTTTTTT.